What follows is one T cell receptor (beta chain) and its context. What it binds is unknown. Between the mid-2010s and the late 2010s, patients underwent resection in Japan or China. Nucleic acids came from premalignant or tumor cells enriched by macro-dissection. These data are taken from a study of immune evolution from preneoplasia to lung adenocarcinoma. Study-wide points: Top clone frequencies peaked in normal lung, apparently declining through invasive adenocarcinoma.

Repertoires were generated with immunoSEQ multiplex PCR, while TCRdb's copy carries only in-frame clones and drops some. The sample carries fewer than 50,000 clones, around 80% recorded once. This CDR3 has 15 residues. V shed 7 bases, J shed 3 bases, and the junction held 11 bases outside the gene matches. Germline V gives CDR1 SGHTA, CDR2 FQGNSA. The TCR comes from a person aged 55 to 75 with lung adenocarcinoma. The sequenced material came from FFPE invasive lung adenocarcinoma tissue. J is TRBJ2-7 and V is TRBV7-2; the match to TRBD2 covers 8 bases. The CDR3 region has the DNA TGTGCCAGCACCAAAACTAGCGGCCAGGGCTACGAGCAGTACTTC. Translated: CASTKTSGQGYEQYF.